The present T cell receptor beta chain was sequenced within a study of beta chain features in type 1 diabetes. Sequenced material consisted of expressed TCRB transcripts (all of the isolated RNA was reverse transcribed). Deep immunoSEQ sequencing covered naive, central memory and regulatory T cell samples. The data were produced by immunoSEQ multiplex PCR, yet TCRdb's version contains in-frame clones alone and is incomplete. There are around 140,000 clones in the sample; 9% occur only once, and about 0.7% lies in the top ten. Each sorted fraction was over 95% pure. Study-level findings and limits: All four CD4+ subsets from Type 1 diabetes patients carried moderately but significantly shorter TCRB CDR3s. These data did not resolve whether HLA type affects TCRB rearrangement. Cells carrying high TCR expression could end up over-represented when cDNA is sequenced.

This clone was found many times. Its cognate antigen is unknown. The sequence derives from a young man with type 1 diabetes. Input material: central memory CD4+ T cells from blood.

The CDR3 loop is CASRTSFRATDTQYF. The CDR3 DNA sequence: TGTGCCAGCAGGACTAGTTTCCGGGCCACAGATACGCAGTATTTT. This chain joins TRBV5-4 and TRBJ2-3; the D gene is possibly TRBD2 (6 bases). The V and J ends lost 5 bases and 2 bases respectively, with 15 bases between them. The V gene's germline CDR1 is SGHNT and CDR2 YYREEE (reference sequence). The CDR3 has 15 residues. Full variable domain (remainder filled in from reference TRBV5-4 and TRBJ2-3): ETGVTQSPTHLIKTRGQQVTLRCSSQSGHNTVSWYQQALGQGPQFIFQYYREEENGRGNFPPRFSGLQFPNYSSELNVNALELDDSALYLCASRTSFRATDTQYFGPGTRLTVL.